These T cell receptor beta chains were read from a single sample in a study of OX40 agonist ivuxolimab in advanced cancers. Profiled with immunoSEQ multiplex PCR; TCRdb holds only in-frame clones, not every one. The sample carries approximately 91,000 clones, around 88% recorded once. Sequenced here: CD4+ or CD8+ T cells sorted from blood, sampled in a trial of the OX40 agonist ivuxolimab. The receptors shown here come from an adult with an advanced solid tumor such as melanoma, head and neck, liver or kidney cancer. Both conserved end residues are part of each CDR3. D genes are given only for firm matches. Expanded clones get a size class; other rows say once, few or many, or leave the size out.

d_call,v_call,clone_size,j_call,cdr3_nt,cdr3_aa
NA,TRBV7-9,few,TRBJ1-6,TGTGCCAGCAGCGCCCCGGCGTATAATTCACCCCTCCACTTT,CASSAPAYNSPLHF
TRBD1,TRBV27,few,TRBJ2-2,TGTGCCAGCAGATCAGACCGGGACAGCACCGGGGAGCTGTTTTTT,CASRSDRDSTGELFF
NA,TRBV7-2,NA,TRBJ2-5,TGTGCCAGCAGCTTGCAGGGGGGTATCCAAGAGACCCAGTACTTC,CASSLQGGIQETQYF
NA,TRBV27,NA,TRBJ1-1,TGTGCCAGCAGTTTAAACAGAAACACTGAAGCTTTCTTT,CASSLNRNTEAFF
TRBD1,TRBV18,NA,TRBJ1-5,TGTGCCAGCTCACCTGGGACAGGGGGCTTGAGTCAGCCCCAGCATTTT,CASSPGTGGLSQPQHF
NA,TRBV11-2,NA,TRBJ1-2,TGTGCCAGCAGCTCTCTCCGGGTCCAGAGGGAAACTAACTATGGCTACACCTTC,CASSSLRVQRETNYGYTF
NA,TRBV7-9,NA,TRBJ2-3,TGTGCCAGCAGCTTAGATGGCACAGGGACAGATACGCAGTATTTT,CASSLDGTGTDTQYF
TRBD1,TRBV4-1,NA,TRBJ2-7,TGCGCCAGCAGCCAAGGGACAGGGATCTCGTACGAGCAGTACTTC,CASSQGTGISYEQYF
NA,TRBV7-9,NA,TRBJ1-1,TGTGCCAGCAGCCAAAAGGTTACTGAAGCTTTCTTT,CASSQKVTEAFF
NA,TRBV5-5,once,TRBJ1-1,TGTGCCAGCAGCTGGGTTGGAGGAGCCACTGAAGCTTTCTTT,CASSWVGGATEAFF
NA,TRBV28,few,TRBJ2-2,TGTGCCAGCAGTTTTCTTCGTCCCGGGACGGACACCGGGGAGCTGTTTTTT,CASSFLRPGTDTGELFF
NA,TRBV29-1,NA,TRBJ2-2,TGCAGCGCCCGAGGACAGCGGAACACCGGGGAGCTGTTTTTT,CSARGQRNTGELFF
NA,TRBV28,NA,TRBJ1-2,TGTGCCAGCAGCGATGACAGCGGCTATGGCTACACCTTC,CASSDDSGYGYTF
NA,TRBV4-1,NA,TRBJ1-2,TGCGCCAGCAGCCCAACAGAGAACTATGGCTACACCTTC,CASSPTENYGYTF
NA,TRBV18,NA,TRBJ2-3,TGTGCCAGCTCACCGGCGGCTAGCTCCACAGATACGCAGTATTTT,CASSPAASSTDTQYF
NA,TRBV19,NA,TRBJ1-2,TGTGCCAGTAGAATAATCGGGAACTATGGCTACACCTTC,CASRIIGNYGYTF
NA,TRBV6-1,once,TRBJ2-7,TGTGCCAGCATCTCAGCCCGGGGGTACGAGCAGTACTTC,CASISARGYEQYF
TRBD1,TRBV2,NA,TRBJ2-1,TGTGCCAGTGAACGGGACAGGGGTTACAATGAGCAGTTCTTC,CASERDRGYNEQFF
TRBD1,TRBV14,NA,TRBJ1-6,TGTGCCAGCAGTCCGGGACAGGGTCGATCCCTCCACTTT,CASSPGQGRSLHF